This T cell receptor beta chain derives from a study of CD8+ T cells in alopecia areata. Regarding the study as a whole: The link between baseline CD8+ expansion and response remains uncertain with one nonresponder.

Germline assignment: CDR1 SNHLY and CDR2 FYNNEI. The CDR3 has 14 amino acids. V was pared by 3 bases and J by 9 bases, with 15 bases between. With regard to this clone: Its specificity is unknown.

Sequencing templates came from extracted RNA that was reverse transcribed into cDNA. Assay used: immunoSEQ multiplex PCR; TCRdb lists only in-frame clones, some missing. Of 80,000 to 95,000 clones listed, roughly 47% are singletons. Treatment specified: oral pan-JAK inhibitor, 5-10 mg twice daily. V is TRBV2 and J is TRBJ2-1, with D maybe TRBD1 (6 bases). This receptor was obtained from a human donor with alopecia areata. Sample: CD8+ T cells sorted from blood, taken at week 24, from a patient treated with tofacitinib. CDR3 amino acids: CASSDRVQGSEQFF. The CDR3 nucleotides are TGTGCCAGCAGTGACCGGGTTCAGGGGAGTGAGCAGTTCTTC. The variable domain in full, completed from reference TRBV2 and TRBJ2-1, reads EPEVTQTPSHQVTQMGQEVILRCVPISNHLYFYWYRQILGQKVEFLVSFYNNEISEKSEIFDDQFSVERPDGSNFTLKIRSTKLEDSAMYFCASSDRVQGSEQFFGPGTRLTVL.